This T cell receptor beta chain was observed in a study of PD-L1 blockade in urothelial cancer. Background on the study: Blood analysis was done at 3 weeks (second dose) and 6 weeks after treatment began. Blood samples contained a median 141,255 T cells. Study-level points and caveats: Those with durable benefit had larger increases in tumor-associated blood clones at 3 weeks.

The templates were synthetic TCR analogs, and they were spiked into each PCR. Clones were sequenced by immunoSEQ multiplex PCR, and TCRdb holds only the in-frame ones, with some missing. The sample records over 100,000 clones, around 93% being singletons. Time point here: peripheral blood 6 weeks after treatment start. About this clone itself: Its antigen remains unknown.

The germline CDR1 and CDR2 sequences are KGHSH and LQKENI. Trimming left V 0 bases short and J 8 bases short, with 13 bases between. There are 14 residues in the CDR3. The source was PBMCs, collected around atezolizumab (anti-PD-L1) treatment. The chain employs TRBV18 and TRBJ1-2; tentatively, D is TRBD1 (6 bases). The sequence was obtained from a man between 60 and 75 years old with urothelial cancer. As DNA, the CDR3 is TGTGCCAGCTCACCACCGAACAGGGCGGCGGGCTACACCTTC. This codes for CASSPPNRAAGYTF.